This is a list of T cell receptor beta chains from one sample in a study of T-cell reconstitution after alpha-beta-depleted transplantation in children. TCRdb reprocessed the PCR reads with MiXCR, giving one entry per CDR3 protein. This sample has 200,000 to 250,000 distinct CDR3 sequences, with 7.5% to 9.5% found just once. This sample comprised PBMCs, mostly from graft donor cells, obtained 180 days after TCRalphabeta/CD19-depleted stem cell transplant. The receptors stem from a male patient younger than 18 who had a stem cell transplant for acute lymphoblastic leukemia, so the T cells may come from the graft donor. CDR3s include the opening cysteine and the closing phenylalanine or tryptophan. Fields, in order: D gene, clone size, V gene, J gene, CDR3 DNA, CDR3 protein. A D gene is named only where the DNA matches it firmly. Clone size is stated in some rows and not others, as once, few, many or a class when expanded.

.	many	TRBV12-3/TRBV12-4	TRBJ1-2	TGTGCCAGCAGTATCTCGACTCGGACTGTACGGGACTATGGCTACACCTTC	CASSISTRTVRDYGYTF
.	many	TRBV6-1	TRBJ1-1	TGTGCCAGCAGATCTGGGACGTCTTTT	CASRSGTSF
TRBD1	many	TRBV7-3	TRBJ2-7	TGTGCCAGCAGCACCTACCCGGGACAGGGTTACGAGCAGTACTTC	CASSTYPGQGYEQYF
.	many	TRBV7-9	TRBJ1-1	TGTGCCAGCAGCTTAGAACCAGGGCCCCTACCCATTGAAGCTTTCTTT	CASSLEPGPLPIEAFF
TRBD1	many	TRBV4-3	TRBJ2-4	TGCGCCAGCAGCCAAGGCCGAGGGACAGGGGAAAACATTCAGTACTTC	CASSQGRGTGENIQYF
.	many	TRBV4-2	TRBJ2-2	TGTGCCAGCAGCCAAGCTGAGGAAACCGGGGAGCTGTTTTTT	CASSQAEETGELFF
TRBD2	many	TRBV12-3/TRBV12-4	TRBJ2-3	TGTGCCAGCAGTGACCCTAGCGGGAGGGGGACAGATACGCAGTATTTT	CASSDPSGRGTDTQYF
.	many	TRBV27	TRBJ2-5	TGTGCCAGCAGTTTACGGCAGGGTGGGGCCCAGTACTTC	CASSLRQGGAQYF
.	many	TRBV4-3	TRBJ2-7	TGCGCCAGCAGCCAAGAGGCAGACAAGTACGAGCAGTACTTC	CASSQEADKYEQYF
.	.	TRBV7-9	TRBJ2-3	TGTGCCAGCAGGGTCACAGATACGCAGTATTTT	CASRVTDTQYF
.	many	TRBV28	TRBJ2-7	TGTGCCAGCAGTTTTATTAGCAGGGACTACGAGCAGTACTTC	CASSFISRDYEQYF
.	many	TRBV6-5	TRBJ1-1	TGTGCCAGCAGTTTTCATTACAGGGAGGACACTGAAGCTTTCTTT	CASSFHYREDTEAFF
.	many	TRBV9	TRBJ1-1	TGTGCCAGCAGCGTAGTGGGAGGGTTGCGCACTGAAGCTTTCTTT	CASSVVGGLRTEAFF
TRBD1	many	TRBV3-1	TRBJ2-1	TGTGCCAGCAGCCGAAATTCAGGGGGCTCCTACAATGAGCAGTTCTTC	CASSRNSGGSYNEQFF
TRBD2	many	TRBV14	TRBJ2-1	TGTGCCAGCAGCCCAAGTCTCTGGACTAGCATATACAATGAGCAGTTCTTC	CASSPSLWTSIYNEQFF
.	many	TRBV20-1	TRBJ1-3	TGCAGTGCTAGAGATCTGGCATCGCTGGCTGGAAACACCATATATTTT	CSARDLASLAGNTIYF
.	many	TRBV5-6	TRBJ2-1	TGTGCCAGCAGCTTTACGATACGGCGGGTCTTC	CASSFTIRRVF
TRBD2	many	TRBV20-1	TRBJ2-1	TGCAGTGCTGAAGGACTAGCCCACAATGAGCAGTTCTTC	CSAEGLAHNEQFF
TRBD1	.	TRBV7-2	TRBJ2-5	TGTGCCAGCAGCACGGACAGGGGGATTGCAGAGACCCAGTACTTC	CASSTDRGIAETQYF
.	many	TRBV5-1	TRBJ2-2	TGCGCCAGCAGCTCCCTAGCCCCCGCGAACACCGGGGAGCTGTTTTTT	CASSSLAPANTGELFF
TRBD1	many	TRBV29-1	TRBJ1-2	TGCAGCATTCATCAGGGGGTTGGCTACACCTTC	CSIHQGVGYTF
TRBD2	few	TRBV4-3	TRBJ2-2	TGCGCCAGCAGCCAAAGGCGGGGGGGCAACACCGGGGAGCTGTTTTTT	CASSQRRGGNTGELFF
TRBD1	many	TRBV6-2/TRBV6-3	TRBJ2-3	TGTGCCAGCAGTTCCGGGGACAGGGCGACAGATACGCAGTATTTT	CASSSGDRATDTQYF
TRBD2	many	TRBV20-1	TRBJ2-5	TGCAGTGCTAGCGGGGGGCAAGAGACCCAGTACTTC	CSASGGQETQYF
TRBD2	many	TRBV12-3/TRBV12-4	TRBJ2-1	TGTGCCAGCAGTTTCAGCGGGGGGTCCAACAATGAGCAGTTCTTC	CASSFSGGSNNEQFF
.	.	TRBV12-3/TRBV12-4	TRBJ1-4	TGTGCCAGCAGACTCCATGAGGTGGAAGAAAAACTGTTTTTT	CASRLHEVEEKLFF
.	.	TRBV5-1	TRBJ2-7	TGCGCCAGCAGCACCCGACTCGGCTACGAGCAGTACTTC	CASSTRLGYEQYF
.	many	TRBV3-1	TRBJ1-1	TGTGCCAGCAGCCAAACAGGGAACACTGAAGCTTTCTTT	CASSQTGNTEAFF
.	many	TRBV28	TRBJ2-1	TGTGCCAGCAGTTCACCCTTGACAGCTCCCGTGGATGAGCAGTTCTTC	CASSSPLTAPVDEQFF
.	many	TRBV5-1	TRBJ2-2	TGCGCCAGCAGCTTTGATGCAGGCGGCACCGGGGAGCTGTTTTTT	CASSFDAGGTGELFF
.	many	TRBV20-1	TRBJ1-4	TGCAGTGCTTCGCCGTCGGTTAATGAAAAACTGTTTTTT	CSASPSVNEKLFF
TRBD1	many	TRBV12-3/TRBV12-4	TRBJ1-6	TGTGCCAGCAGCACAGGGGGCAGAAATTCACCCCTCCACTTT	CASSTGGRNSPLHF
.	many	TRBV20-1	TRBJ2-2	TGCAGTGCTAGAGGTCAGAACACCGGGGAGCTGTTTTTT	CSARGQNTGELFF
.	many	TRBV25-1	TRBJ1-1	TGTGCCAGCAGTGAATACAGACAAGAAACTTTCTTT	CASSEYRQETFF
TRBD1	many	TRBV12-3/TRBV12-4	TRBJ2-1	TGTGCCAGCAGCCAACCCCGGGACAGGCCCCACTACAATGAGCAGTTCTTC	CASSQPRDRPHYNEQFF
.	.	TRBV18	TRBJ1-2	TGTGCCAGCTCACACTCGGGACGGACTAACTATGGCTACACCTTC	CASSHSGRTNYGYTF
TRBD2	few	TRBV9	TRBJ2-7	TGTGCCAGCTCGCCGGGACTAGCATCCCACGAGCAGTACTTC	CASSPGLASHEQYF
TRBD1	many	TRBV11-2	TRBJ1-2	TGTGCCAGCAGCTTAGCCAGGGGGCTCGGCTACACCTTC	CASSLARGLGYTF
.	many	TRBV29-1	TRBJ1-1	TGCAGCGTTGACACTGAAGCTTTCTTT	CSVDTEAFF
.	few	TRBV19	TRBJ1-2	TGTGCCAGTAGTGAGGGAATCTATGGCTACACCTTC	CASSEGIYGYTF
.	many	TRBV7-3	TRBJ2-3	TGTGCCAGCAGCCCCTGGGGGCCACGGATGACAGATACGCAGTATTTT	CASSPWGPRMTDTQYF
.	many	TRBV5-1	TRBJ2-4	TGCGCCAGCACCGAACCGGGGGCGGGGTGGAACATTCAGTACTTC	CASTEPGAGWNIQYF
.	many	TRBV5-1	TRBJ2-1	TGCGCCAGCAGCTTCCTCCCTTCCTACAATGAGCAGTTCTTC	CASSFLPSYNEQFF
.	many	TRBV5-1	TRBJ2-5	TGCGCCAGCAGCTTGGGCTGGCTAGGGTTTGGGACCCAGTACTTC	CASSLGWLGFGTQYF
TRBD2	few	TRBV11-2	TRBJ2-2	TGTGCCAGCAGCGCTAGCGGGGGGATGAACACCGGGGAGCTGTTTTTT	CASSASGGMNTGELFF
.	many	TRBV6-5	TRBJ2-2	TGTGCCAGCAGTTTTGGACCCTCGAACACCGGGGAGCTGTTTTTT	CASSFGPSNTGELFF
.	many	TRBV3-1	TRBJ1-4	TGTGCCAGCAGCCCCGGAAGGGGGTTACCAACTAATGAAAAACTGTTTTTT	CASSPGRGLPTNEKLFF
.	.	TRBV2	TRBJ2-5	TGTGCCAGCAGTGGGGCCGTGTACGGCGAGACCCAGTACTTC	CASSGAVYGETQYF
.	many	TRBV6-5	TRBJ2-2	TGTGCCAGCAGTTACCTCGGGACACCCACCGGGGAGCTGTTTTTT	CASSYLGTPTGELFF
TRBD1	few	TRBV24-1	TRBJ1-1	TGTGCCACCCGAGCGGGACAGGCGAGAACTGAAGCTTTCTTT	CATRAGQARTEAFF
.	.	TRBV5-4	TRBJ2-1	TGTGCCAGCAGCTTGAGAGGCTACAATGAGCAGTTCTTC	CASSLRGYNEQFF
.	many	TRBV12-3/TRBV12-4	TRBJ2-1	TGTGCCAGCAGTTTCGTCAACAATGAGCAGTTCTTC	CASSFVNNEQFF
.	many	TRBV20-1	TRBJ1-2	TGCGCCCTTAAGCGGGCTACCCCCTATGGCTACACCTTC	CALKRATPYGYTF
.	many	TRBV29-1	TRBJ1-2	TGCAGCGTTGCTTTATCAAAGCGATCAGACTATGGCTACACCTTC	CSVALSKRSDYGYTF
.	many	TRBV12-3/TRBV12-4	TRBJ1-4	TGTGCCAGCAGCCCCAAGGGGGGGGGTAATGAAAAACTGTTTTTT	CASSPKGGGNEKLFF
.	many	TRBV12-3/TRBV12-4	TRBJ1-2	TGTGCCAGCATCCCGGTCGGGCAGGGGAATGGCTACACCTTC	CASIPVGQGNGYTF
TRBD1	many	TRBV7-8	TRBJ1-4	TGTGCCAGCAGCCTTACAGGGGGAGGTGAAAAACTGTTTTTT	CASSLTGGGEKLFF
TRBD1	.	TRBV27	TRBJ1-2	TGTGCCAGCGGTGCGGGACAGGACTATGGCTACACCTTC	CASGAGQDYGYTF
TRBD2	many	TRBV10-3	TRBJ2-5	TGTGCCATCAGTGAGACCTTGCGGGGGGGAGGTCAAGAGACCCAGTACTTC	CAISETLRGGGQETQYF